This TCR beta chain was identified during a study of CD8 T cells in ankylosing spondylitis. The CDR3 length is 14 residues. Between the trimmed V and J ends, which lost 5 bases and 9 bases, there was a span of 17 bases. Germline V gives CDR1 SGHTA, CDR2 FQGNSA. Of note for this clonotype: Antigen: not known.

Whole-study results and caveats: In synovial fluid and blood from reactive arthritis, some motif variants were previously reported. What appeared characteristic of ankylosing spondylitis blood was a TCR beta motif of eight highly homologous variants.

Library preparation for TCR beta used quantitative 5'-RACE with molecular barcodes. TCRdb reanalysed the 5' RACE reads using MiXCR and keeps one entry per CDR3 protein. The sample lists 20,000 to 30,000 distinct CDR3 sequences; 10% to 15% were seen once. Sequenced sample: blood. The V gene is TRBV7-2, the J gene TRBJ2-1; tentatively, D is TRBD1 (5 bases). The sequence came from a male donor with ankylosing spondylitis or in good health (not recorded which). The CDR3: CASSLPTRGGEQFF. CDR3 DNA sequence: TGTGCCAGCAGCCTACCAACAAGGGGCGGTGAGCAGTTCTTC.